The present T cell receptor (beta chain) was sequenced within a study of T cells in Graves' hyperthyroidism and ophthalmopathy. As concerns this clonotype: Its antigen is still unknown.

Template material for amplifying TCR beta CDR3 regions consisted of RNA transcripts. Using the HTBI primer set, a first-round RT-PCR was run on the TCR CDR3. TCRdb redid the calling of the multiplex PCR reads with MiXCR, one entry per CDR3 protein. The table shows about 600,000 distinct CDR3 sequences, with 14% occurring only once. Study observations and caveats: Most expanded thyroid clonotypes above 0.001 recurred in blood.

Exclusion criteria comprised uncontrolled infection, other autoimmune disease, pregnancy or lactation. For the diagnoses, clinical symptoms, serum thyroxine and TRAb, thyroid ultrasound and orbital computed tomography were used. The V and J ends lost 0 bases and 2 bases respectively, with 9 bases between them. The germline V gene encodes CDR1 SGDLS and CDR2 YYNGEE. The CDR3 covers 14 residues. The sequence derives from a woman younger than 35 with Graves' ophthalmopathy. The genes are TRBV9 and TRBJ2-7; no firm D call. The sample taken for sequencing was blood. The CDR3 DNA follows: TGTGCCAGCAGCGTAGCTGGCCTCACCTACGAGCAGTACTTC. It encodes CASSVAGLTYEQYF.